This TCR beta chain comes out of a study of blood T cells in healthy people across ages. Alongside a J-beta primer mix, a sample-barcoded 5' primer served in a second PCR lasting about 7 to 12 cycles. Carrying 12 random nucleotides, a template-switch adaptor labeled each individual cDNA molecule. TCRdb analysed the 5' RACE reads with MiXCR anew, one entry per CDR3 protein. The table shows some 760,000 distinct CDR3 sequences, with 20% to 30% occurring only once. Germline V gives CDR1 SGHRS, CDR2 YFSETQ. CDR3 size: 16 residues. V shed 6 bases and J shed 0 bases, with 13 bases lying between them. This clonotype was seen a few times. Separately, the same data were catalogued under a study of T cells of mothers and their children. That paper states: The sample comes from nine or ten healthy Caucasian donors: mothers and children. Second-PCR primer M1S introduced sample barcodes and 2-4 random nucleotides. Sequencing got over 8 million TCR beta CDR3 reads from each mother and several million from each child.

The receptor comes from a boy younger than 18 in good health. Sequenced sample: blood. The gene calls are TRBV5-1 and TRBJ2-6, with D possibly called TRBD1 or TRBD2 (5 bases each). Written as DNA, the CDR3 is TGCGCCAGCATGAGGGCAGGGAGCTCTGGGGCCAACGTCCTGACTTTC. Its translation: CASMRAGSSGANVLTF.